The table lists the clone carrying this TCR beta chain with many counts. For repertoire sequencing, the TCR beta CDR3 regions were amplified from RNA transcripts. Investigators did first-round RT-PCR with HTBI primers, then second-round multiplex PCR. TCRdb re-derived calls from the multiplex PCR reads in MiXCR, one entry per CDR3 protein. The data show hundreds of thousands of distinct CDR3 sequences, with around a fifth seen just once and 2.5% to 3.5% held by the top ten. The sample comes from a study of Graves' ophthalmopathy and Graves' hyperthyroidism. Researchers classed hyperthyroidism as stable given no ophthalmopathy within 18 months of follow-up. Among the hyperthyroidism patients, all were newly diagnosed, aged 18 to 65, with under 2 months' duration. None of the included patients had other autoimmune diseases, uncontrolled infections, pregnancy or lactation, as these led to exclusion. It was from roughly 10 ml of fresh peripheral blood that the PBMCs came.

This TCR derives from a woman between 18 and 30 years old with stable Graves' hyperthyroidism. The sequenced material came from peripheral blood.

The CDR3 DNA reads as TGTGCCAGCAGCTTAGTCCTAGCGGGAGGGAGCGGGGAGCTGTTTTTT. It encodes CASSLVLAGGSGELFF. This chain links TRBV11-2 with TRBJ2-2, with TRBD2 matching 12 bases. CDR1 SGHAT and CDR2 FQNNGV come from the germline V gene. V lost 1 base to trimming and J lost 7 bases; unmatched junction nucleotides: 4. CDR3 size: 16 residues. The variable domain in full, with the rest retrieved from reference TRBV11-2 and TRBJ2-2, is EAGVAQSPRYKIIEKRQSVAFWCNPISGHATLYWYQQILGQGPKLLIQFQNNGVVDDSQLPKDRFSAERLKGVDSTLKIQPAKLEDSAVYLCASSLVLAGGSGELFFGEGSRLTVL.